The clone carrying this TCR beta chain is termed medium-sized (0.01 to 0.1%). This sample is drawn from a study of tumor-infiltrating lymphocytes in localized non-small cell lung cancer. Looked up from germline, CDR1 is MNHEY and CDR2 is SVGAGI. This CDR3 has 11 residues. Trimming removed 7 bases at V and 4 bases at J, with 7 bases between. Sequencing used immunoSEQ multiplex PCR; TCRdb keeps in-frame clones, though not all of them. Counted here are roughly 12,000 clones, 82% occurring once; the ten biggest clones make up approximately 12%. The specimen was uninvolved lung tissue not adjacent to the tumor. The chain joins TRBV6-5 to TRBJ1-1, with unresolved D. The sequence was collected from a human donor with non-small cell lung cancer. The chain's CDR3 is CASKKGTEAFF. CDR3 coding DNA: TGTGCCAGCAAAAAAGGCACTGAAGCTTTCTTT.